One sample yielded the 30 T cell receptor beta chains listed below, sequenced in a study of cytomegalovirus exposure and HLA in healthy donors. A multiplex PCR was run with 60 Vbeta primers and 13 Jbeta primers. Repertoires were generated with immunoSEQ multiplex PCR, while TCRdb's copy carries only in-frame clones and drops some. The table shows 100,000 or so clones, with over 70% occurring only once. The sample taken for sequencing was PBMCs. These receptors originate from a woman between 40 and 55 years old in good health and CMV-seropositive.

V usage is TRBV7-2 and J usage is TRBJ1-3; 8 bases line up with TRBD1. The germline gives CDR1 SGHTA, CDR2 FQGNSA. CDR3 length: 16 amino acids. The V segment lost 0 bases and the J segment 4 bases; nucleotides outside the gene matches: 5. CDR3: CASSLAFRDRGNTIYF. CDR3 coding DNA: TGTGCCAGCAGCTTAGCTTTTCGGGACAGGGGAAACACCATATATTTT.

This clone occurred a few times. The rearrangement uses TRBV14 and TRBJ1-2; the D gene is possibly TRBD1 (5 bases). Germline lookup yields CDR1 SGHDN and CDR2 FVKESK. The CDR3 runs to 13 residues. Trimming stripped 1 base from V and 6 bases from J, with 9 bases between. CDR3 sequence: CASSQAGTHGYTF. CDR3 coding DNA: TGTGCCAGCAGCCAAGCCGGGACTCATGGCTACACCTTC.

V and J are TRBV6-5 and TRBJ2-1, with 7 bases fitting TRBD2. From germline, CDR1 is MNHEY and CDR2 SVGAGI. The CDR3 is 15 residues long. J gave up 2 bases and V 7 bases, and 8 bases lay outside the gene matches. DNA of the CDR3: TGTGCCAGCACCAGACTAGCCGACACCTACAATGAGCAGTTCTTC. Its translation is CASTRLADTYNEQFF.

The chain recombines TRBV7-6 with TRBJ2-1; 8 bases are shared with TRBD1. Germline CDR1 and CDR2: SGHVS and FNYEAQ. This CDR3 has 15 amino acids. The V and J ends lost 4 bases and 7 bases, in that order; junction bases with no gene match: 9. The CDR3 region has the DNA TGTGCCAGCAGCTCCCGTTGGACAGGGAAGAATGAGCAGTTCTTC. Its translation: CASSSRWTGKNEQFF.

V and J are TRBV29-1 and TRBJ2-7; 9 bases are shared with TRBD1. This CDR3 comprises 13 residues. Per germline, CDR1 SQVTM and CDR2 ANQGSEA. The V gene end was trimmed by 5 bases and the J gene end by 5 bases; junction bases not matched to a gene: 7. The CDR3 here is CSVREWDRDEQYF. CDR3 in DNA: TGCAGCGTTCGAGAATGGGACAGGGACGAGCAGTACTTC.

The chain links TRBV11-3 to TRBJ1-4; TRBD1 agrees at 11 bases. CDR1 is SGHNT, CDR2 YENEEA, per germline. The CDR3 contains 15 residues. Trimming cost V 4 bases and J 8 bases; bases outside gene matches: 6. This CDR3 is CASSSGQGAEEKLFF. Here the CDR3 DNA reads TGTGCCAGCAGCTCAGGACAGGGGGCGGAGGAAAAACTGTTTTTT.

This chain joins TRBV2 and TRBJ2-4; no clear D gene. The CDR3 has 12 residues. V was clipped by 6 bases and J by 7 bases, with 10 bases between them. Germline V CDR1 and CDR2: SNHLY, FYNNEI. CDR3 bases: TGTGCCAGCAGGGAGAGCGTGAACATTCAGTACTTC. This codes for CASRESVNIQYF.

The chain employs TRBV27 and TRBJ2-7; 11 bases fit TRBD2. Germline lookup yields CDR1 MNHEY and CDR2 SMNVEV (reference sequence). The CDR3 spans 14 residues. V lost 8 bases and J lost 6; bases outside the gene matches: 9. Written as DNA, the CDR3 is TGTGCCAGCTGCCCCGGGACTAGCGGTCGCGAGCAGTACTTC. Its protein is CASCPGTSGREQYF.

The J gene is TRBJ2-3, the V gene TRBV28, with 11 nucleotides matching TRBD2. The CDR3 covers 16 residues. Germline V gives CDR1 MDHEN, CDR2 SYDVKM. Losses at the gene ends were 3 bases for V and 2 bases for J; bases not matched to a gene: 4. The CDR3 DNA follows: TGTGCCAGCAGTTTGGGACTAGCGGCCACCACAGATACGCAGTATTTT. It specifies CASSLGLAATTDTQYF.

The chain employs TRBV2 and TRBJ1-1, with D uncertain. The germline V gene encodes CDR1 SNHLY and CDR2 FYNNEI. Trimming pared 5 bases from V and 2 bases from J, leaving 6 bases between. The CDR3 consists of 12 residues. CDR3 bases: TGTGCCAGCAGTCTATATAACACTGAAGCTTTCTTT. Its protein product is CASSLYNTEAFF.

Turning to this clone: At one end the junction does not follow the germline gene, possibly because of a read error. The CDR3: CAGSPAGTGIDEQYF. CDR3 sequence (DNA): TGTGCCGGCTCACCGGCGGGGACAGGGATTGACGAGCAGTACTTC. This chain connects TRBV18 to TRBJ2-7; 9 positions match TRBD1. Per germline, CDR1 KGHSH and CDR2 LQKENI. This CDR3 has 15 residues. The complete variable domain, with remaining parts taken from reference TRBV18 and TRBJ2-7, reads NAGVMQNPRHLVRRRGQEARLRCSPMKGHSHVYWYRQLPEEGLKFMVYLQKENIIDESGMPKERFSAEFPKEGPSILRIQQVVRGDSAAYFCAGSPAGTGIDEQYFGPGTRLTVT.

V gene TRBV7-6 combines with J gene TRBJ1-5; 8 bases align to TRBD1. Germline V gene sequence: CDR1 SGHVS, CDR2 FNYEAQ. V was clipped by 3 bases and J by 10 bases; unmatched bases: 8. CDR3 length: 14 amino acids. The CDR3 DNA sequence: TGTGCCAGCAGCTTCGGACAGGGCGGGGATCCCCAGCATTTT. Translated: CASSFGQGGDPQHF.

The rearrangement uses TRBV4-1 and TRBJ2-3; 8 bases align to TRBD2. The ends lost 4 bases at V and 2 bases at J; junction bases unmatched: 11. The length of the CDR3 is 17 residues. CDR1 MGHRA and CDR2 YSYEKL come from the germline V gene. The CDR3, as DNA: TGCGCCAGCAGCCTCGGACTAGCAACGGGCGCCACAGATACGCAGTATTTT. Its translation: CASSLGLATGATDTQYF.

V is TRBV7-3 and J is TRBJ2-5; D remains ambiguous. The CDR3 loop spans 14 amino acids. Trimming left V 5 bases short and J 0 bases short, with 10 bases between. Germline V gene sequence: CDR1 SGHTA, CDR2 FQGTGA. The CDR3 bases are TGTGCCAGCAGCCCCGCCGGGTACCAAGAGACCCAGTACTTC. It specifies CASSPAGYQETQYF.

The chain uses TRBV7-8 and TRBJ1-4; D is uncertain. There are 17 residues in the CDR3. The germline gives CDR1 SGHVS, CDR2 FQNEAQ. Trimming cost V 5 bases and J 4 bases, with 20 bases left between them. Here the CDR3 reads CASSQVGGRRFNEKLFF. CDR3 nucleotides: TGTGCCAGCAGCCAGGTTGGAGGACGGCGTTTTAATGAAAAACTGTTTTTT.

V is TRBV4-3 and J is TRBJ2-3; 8 bases line up with TRBD1. J lost 9 bases, V lost 2 bases, and 4 bases had no gene match. CDR3 length equals 13 residues. Germline CDR1 LGHNA, CDR2 YSLEER. The DNA of the CDR3 is TGCGCCAGCAGCCAAACACAGGGGGACACGCAGTATTTT. Translating gives CASSQTQGDTQYF.

The chain has TRBV28 and TRBJ1-4; the D gene is possibly TRBD1 (5 bases). This CDR3 region has 16 residues. V was shortened by 1 base and J by 6 bases, with 15 bases between the two germline ends. Germline V lookup: CDR1 MDHEN, CDR2 SYDVKM. This chain's CDR3 is CASSLSVGLGDEKLFF. The CDR3 DNA reads as TGTGCCAGCAGTTTATCTGTGGGACTCGGGGATGAAAAACTGTTTTTT. Combining the CDR3 with reference TRBV28 and TRBJ1-4 gives the whole variable domain DVKVTQSSRYLVKRTGEKVFLECVQDMDHENMFWYRQDPGLGLRLIYFSYDVKMKEKGDIPEGYSVSREKKERFSLILESASTNQTSMYLCASSLSVGLGDEKLFFGSGTQLSVL.

The chain carries TRBV29-1 and TRBJ2-1; tentatively, D is TRBD2 (5 bases). Germline V lookup: CDR1 SQVTM, CDR2 ANQGSEA. The CDR3 has 14 amino acids. V lost 2 bases to trimming and J lost 6 bases, with 14 bases between them. The CDR3 region has the DNA TGCAGCGTTGAAAGCGGAGACCGCTTCAATGAGCAGTTCTTC. Translation gives CSVESGDRFNEQFF.

The chain joins TRBV4-1 to TRBJ1-2; D gene unclear. The V end lost 3 bases, the J end lost 2 bases, and 13 bases lay between the germline ends. This CDR3 is built from 15 residues. Germline CDR1 is MGHRA and CDR2 is YSYEKL. The CDR3 loop is CASSQPVSGNYGYTF. The CDR3 coding sequence is TGCGCCAGCAGCCAGCCCGTATCGGGGAACTATGGCTACACCTTC.

The count of this clone is one. This sequence joins TRBV11-2 and TRBJ2-7, with a tentative D call TRBD1 (6 bases). Per germline, CDR1 SGHAT and CDR2 FQNNGV. The V gene lost 1 base and the J gene lost 2 bases, with 12 bases spanning the gap. The length of the CDR3 is 15 residues. CDR3 in DNA: TGTGCCAGCAGCTTAGCCTCACAGGGCCCCTACGAGCAGTACTTC. The encoded protein is CASSLASQGPYEQYF.

The genes are TRBV10-3 and TRBJ1-1; 8 nucleotides agree with TRBD1. J was trimmed by 3 bases and V by 4 bases; bases with no gene match: 16. CDR3 length equals 18 residues. Germline lookup yields CDR1 ENHRY and CDR2 SYGVKD. CDR3 in DNA: TGTGCCATCAGTGTTAACGTCAGGGGGCGCGGGGGTGACACTGAAGCTTTCTTT. Translated: CAISVNVRGRGGDTEAFF.

This clone was seen just once. The chain employs TRBV5-1 and TRBJ1-2, with a possible D match to TRBD1 (6 bases). This CDR3 has 16 amino acids. CDR1 and CDR2 (germline): SGHRS, YFSETQ. Deletions cut 3 bases from V and 0 bases from J, with 15 bases between. The DNA of the CDR3 is TGCGCCAGCAGCTACTTGACAGGACCGACTAACTATGGCTACACCTTC. Protein sequence: CASSYLTGPTNYGYTF. The whole variable domain, remainder taken from reference TRBV5-1 and TRBJ1-2, is KAGVTQTPRYLIKTRGQQVTLSCSPISGHRSVSWYQQTPGQGLQFLFEYFSETQRNKGNFPGRFSGRQFSNSRSEMNVSTLELGDSALYLCASSYLTGPTNYGYTFGSGTRLTVV.

This clone was detected only a few times. The rearrangement uses TRBV19 and TRBJ1-4; D remains unclear. Trimming shortened V by 5 bases and J by 0 bases, and 10 bases separated the two germline ends. Per germline, CDR1 LNHDA and CDR2 SQIVND (reference sequence). This CDR3 comprises 15 residues. As DNA, the CDR3 is TGTGCCAGTAGTCCCCTCGGGGCAACTAATGAAAAACTGTTTTTT. This translates into CASSPLGATNEKLFF.

This clone was observed once. The rearrangement joins TRBV4-1 to TRBJ1-5; weak D call: TRBD1 (5 bases). This CDR3 region has 15 residues. Between the trimmed V and J ends, which lost 0 bases and 3 bases, there was a span of 9 bases. The germline CDR1 and CDR2 sequences are MGHRA and YSYEKL. DNA of the CDR3: TGCGCCAGCAGCCAAGAATCAGGGAACAATCAGCCCCAGCATTTT. Translated: CASSQESGNNQPQHF.

The chain combines TRBV6-5 with TRBJ1-1; D remains ambiguous. The CDR3 runs to 15 residues. The germline V gene has CDR1 MNHEY and CDR2 SVGAGI. V was clipped by 0 bases and J by 4 bases, with 12 bases between them. The CDR3 region is CASSYSRLGGTEAFF. The CDR3 DNA reads TGTGCCAGCAGTTACTCCCGTTTGGGAGGCACTGAAGCTTTCTTT.

This rearrangement joins TRBV5-1 to TRBJ2-1; D might be TRBD2 (5 bases). V was clipped by 0 bases and J by 9 bases, with 16 bases between them. Germline V gene data show CDR1 as SGHRS and CDR2 as YFSETQ. CDR3 size: 15 residues. As DNA, the CDR3 is TGCGCCAGCAGCTTGGAGGCTACGACGGGAAGTGAGCAGTTCTTC. Translating gives CASSLEATTGSEQFF.

CDR3 amino acids: CASGPGTGYGYTF. The CDR3 DNA reads as TGTGCTAGTGGGCCCGGGACAGGGTATGGCTACACCTTC. The chain has TRBV12-5 and TRBJ1-2; TRBD1 aligns across 9 bases. V lost 6 bases and J lost 5; bases outside the gene matches: 4. Germline values: CDR1 LGHNT, CDR2 FRNRAP. This CDR3 is built from 13 residues.

The chain carries TRBV18 and TRBJ1-5, with D unresolved. Trimming took 1 base from V and 2 from J, leaving 12 bases between them. In germline, CDR1 is KGHSH, CDR2 LQKENI. This CDR3 is built from 16 residues. The chain's CDR3 is CASSPRGAQGNQPQHF. CDR3 sequence (DNA): TGTGCCAGCTCACCACGAGGCGCTCAAGGCAATCAGCCCCAGCATTTT. Supplemented by reference TRBV18 and TRBJ1-5, the full variable domain reads NAGVMQNPRHLVRRRGQEARLRCSPMKGHSHVYWYRQLPEEGLKFMVYLQKENIIDESGMPKERFSAEFPKEGPSILRIQQVVRGDSAAYFCASSPRGAQGNQPQHFGDGTRLSIL.

The rearrangement joins TRBV5-4 to TRBJ2-7; 7 bases agree with TRBD2. Germline V gene sequence: CDR1 SGHNT, CDR2 YYREEE (reference sequence). The CDR3 spans 15 residues. The J segment lost 5 bases and the V segment lost 1 base, leaving 9 bases of the junction unmatched. This CDR3 is CASSLTIGTINEQYF. The CDR3, as DNA: TGTGCCAGCAGCTTGACAATTGGGACTATCAACGAGCAGTACTTC.

The chain combines TRBV6-6 with TRBJ2-7, with D possibly being TRBD2 (6 bases). This CDR3 is 16 amino acids long. Per germline, CDR1 MNHNY and CDR2 SVGAGI (reference sequence). Trimming removed 3 bases from V and 2 bases from J, with 17 bases in between. CDR3 region: CASSYGGRRQTYEQYF. CDR3 bases: TGTGCCAGCAGTTATGGGGGGAGGAGACAAACCTACGAGCAGTACTTC.